The clone carrying this TCR beta chain counts as large. Samples came from patients with localized non-small cell lung adenocarcinoma. From germline, CDR1 is MNHEY and CDR2 SVGAGI. The CDR3 runs 15 residues. The V gene lost 9 bases and the J gene lost 4 bases, with 21 bases spanning the gap. The data derive from a study of CD4 and CD8 cells across lung adenocarcinoma regions. Via MiXCR, TCRdb re-called the PCR reads, giving one row per CDR3 protein. The table records some 25,000 distinct CDR3 sequences, roughly half of them present only once. The sequenced sample consisted of CD8+ T cells from the center of a lung tumor. The V and J genes are TRBV6-5 and TRBJ2-5; D remains ambiguous. The TCR sequence derives from a male donor with lung adenocarcinoma. The CD4 and CD8 labels of this study may be unreliable. The CDR3 DNA sequence: TGTGCCAGTGGAGTGGGCCTAGAGGCGCGAGAGACCCAGTACTTC. Residues: CASGVGLEARETQYF.